This T cell receptor (beta chain) was recorded in a study of blood T cell repertoires in COVID-19. The data were produced by immunoSEQ multiplex PCR, yet TCRdb's version contains in-frame clones alone and is incomplete. The sample holds fewer than 150,000 clones, around four fifths seen once. Sequenced: peripheral blood. This sequence originates from a human donor in a cohort sampled during active COVID-19.

For the CDR3, the DNA is TGTGCCAGTAGTACGGTCGCCTCCTACGAGCAGTACTTC. It specifies CASSTVASYEQYF. This chain connects TRBV19 to TRBJ2-7; no clear D. V gave up 4 bases and J gave up 0 bases, with 7 bases separating them. From germline, CDR1 is LNHDA and CDR2 SQIVND (reference sequence). This CDR3 spans 13 amino acids.